The 14 T cell receptor beta chains in this list originate from one sample, sequenced in a study of CD8+ T cells in alopecia areata. Stated treatment: oral pan-JAK inhibitor, 5-10 mg twice daily. Sequencing templates came from extracted RNA that was reverse transcribed into cDNA. Assay used: immunoSEQ multiplex PCR; TCRdb lists only in-frame clones, some missing. The sample records 150,000 to 200,000 clones, approximately 61% being singletons. Sequenced here: CD4+ T cells sorted from blood, sampled at week 24, from a patient treated with tofacitinib. The receptor source for this set is a human donor with alopecia areata.

This chain joins TRBV29-1 and TRBJ1-1, with D possibly TRBD1 on 6 matching bases. Trimming took 7 bases from V and 2 from J, leaving 14 bases between them. Germline-derived CDR1 and CDR2 are SQVTM and ANQGSEA. The CDR3 runs 13 residues. The CDR3 DNA reads TGCAGCGATGCAGGGGCGAGAAACACTGAAGCTTTCTTT. Translated, it gives CSDAGARNTEAFF.

The rearrangement uses TRBV18 and TRBJ2-6; D remains ambiguous. Germline CDR1 and CDR2: KGHSH and LQKENI. Trimming stripped 3 bases from V and 0 bases from J, with 9 bases between. The CDR3 is 16 amino acids. In DNA, the CDR3 is TGTGCCAGCTCACCGGAACAGTACTCTGGGGCCAACGTCCTGACTTTC. Its translation is CASSPEQYSGANVLTF. Together with reference TRBV18 and TRBJ2-6, the CDR3 gives the full variable domain: NAGVMQNPRHLVRRRGQEARLRCSPMKGHSHVYWYRQLPEEGLKFMVYLQKENIIDESGMPKERFSAEFPKEGPSILRIQQVVRGDSAAYFCASSPEQYSGANVLTFGAGSRLTVL.

The V and J genes are TRBV10-1 and TRBJ1-4; D not resolved. In germline, CDR1 is WNHNN, CDR2 SYGVQD (reference sequence). This CDR3 has 11 amino acids. V was shortened by 2 bases and J by 7 bases, with 2 bases between the two germline ends. The CDR3 DNA follows: TGCGCCAGCAGTGAGGGTGAAAAACTGTTTTTT. It specifies CASSEGEKLFF.

The chain is built from TRBV29-1 and TRBJ2-7; tentative D call: TRBD1 (6 bases). Germline lookup yields CDR1 SQVTM and CDR2 ANQGSEA. This CDR3 contains 12 residues. Deletions cut 7 bases from V and 6 bases from J, with 16 bases between. CDR3 amino acids: CSAQPTGSEQYF. The DNA of the CDR3 is TGCAGCGCCCAGCCCACAGGGTCCGAGCAGTACTTC.

The rearrangement uses TRBV30 and TRBJ2-3; 7 bases align to TRBD1. The CDR3 is 14 amino acids. J was trimmed by 2 bases and V by 5 bases; bases with no gene match: 7. Germline CDR1 reads GTSNPN; CDR2 reads SVGIG (reference sequence). The CDR3 sequence: CAWGQGTATDTQYF. In DNA form, the CDR3 reads TGTGCCTGGGGGCAAGGGACAGCCACAGATACGCAGTATTTT.

This clone was seen more than once but under ten times. This rearrangement joins TRBV29-1 to TRBJ1-2, with TRBD1 as a possible D gene (6 bases). The germline V gene encodes CDR1 SQVTM and CDR2 ANQGSEA. This CDR3 has 11 amino acids. The V and J ends lost 4 bases and 6 bases respectively, with 9 bases between them. The CDR3 DNA is TGCAGCGTTGTGAGGGGGAATGGCTACACCTTC. It yields the protein CSVVRGNGYTF.

As to this clone: The same CDR3 arises from other DNA sequences in this sample as well. This sequence joins TRBV29-1 and TRBJ1-2; the D is unclear. Trimming left V 4 bases short and J 4 bases short, with 10 bases between. The CDR3 is 12 amino acids. From germline, CDR1 is SQVTM and CDR2 ANQGSEA. The CDR3 is CSVGEVGYGYTF. The CDR3, as DNA: TGCAGCGTTGGTGAGGTGGGCTATGGCTACACCTTC.

This rearrangement joins TRBV4-3 to TRBJ1-2; 7 bases fit TRBD1. The germline CDR1 and CDR2 sequences are LGHNA and YSLEER. The CDR3 covers 13 residues. V gave up 0 bases and J gave up 7 bases; unmatched junction bases: 2. In DNA form, the CDR3 reads TGCGCCAGCAGCCAAGATGACAGGGTTGGCTACACCTTC. Amino acids: CASSQDDRVGYTF.

V and J are TRBV29-1 and TRBJ1-1; no clear D. The V and J ends lost 4 bases and 7 bases respectively, with 13 bases between them. CDR3 size: 12 residues. CDR1 and CDR2 from the germline V gene are SQVTM and ANQGSEA. The CDR3 nucleotides read TGCAGCGTTGCAGAGACCCTAAATGAAGCTTTCTTT. Protein product: CSVAETLNEAFF.

The rearrangement links TRBV4-3 to TRBJ1-1; possible D gene TRBD1, 5 bases. V was shortened by 0 bases and J by 3 bases, with 11 bases between the two germline ends. The V gene's germline CDR1 is LGHNA and CDR2 YSLEER. The CDR3 totals 15 residues. CDR3 protein: CASSQDPGFDTEAFF. In nucleotides, the CDR3 is TGCGCCAGCAGCCAAGATCCAGGGTTTGACACTGAAGCTTTCTTT.

The gene calls are TRBV7-8 and TRBJ2-7; unclear D gene. The germline V gene encodes CDR1 SGHVS and CDR2 FQNEAQ. Trimming removed 1 base at V and 12 bases at J, with 10 bases between. This CDR3 is 11 amino acids long. CDR3 loop: CASSLDGPLYF. CDR3 nucleotides: TGTGCCAGCAGCTTAGACGGACCGTTGTACTTC.

There are a few counts of this clone. One end of the junction is discordant with germline, which a read error may explain. Other DNA sequences in this sample translate to the same CDR3. The CDR3 region is CASSLDRDTEAFF. The DNA for the CDR3 is TGTGCCAGCAGCCTAGACAGGGACACTGAAGCTTTCTTT. The V gene is TRBV11-2, the J gene TRBJ1-1; 7 bases agree with TRBD1. This CDR3 is 13 amino acids long. Per germline, CDR1 SGHAT and CDR2 FQNNGV.

This clone was observed a single time. This rearrangement joins TRBV4-3 to TRBJ2-3; D is possibly TRBD1 (6 bases). Trimming took off 4 bases at V and 2 bases at J, with 16 bases between the two ends. Germline V gene lookup returns CDR1 LGHNA and CDR2 YSLEER. CDR3 size: 16 residues. The CDR3 nucleotides are TGCGCCAGCAGCCGCAACCCCAGGGGAGACACAGATACGCAGTATTTT. Translating it yields CASSRNPRGDTDTQYF.

This sequence joins TRBV4-2 and TRBJ1-4, with TRBD1 matching 8 bases. V lost 5 bases to trimming and J lost 7 bases; unmatched junction nucleotides: 9. Germline V gene data show CDR1 as LGHNA and CDR2 as YNFKEQ. The CDR3 totals 15 residues. The CDR3 is CASSFQGASGEKLFF. The DNA of the CDR3 is TGTGCCAGCAGCTTTCAGGGGGCGTCGGGTGAAAAACTGTTTTTT.